The 14 T cell receptor beta chains reported below all come from one sample, sequenced in a study of radiotherapy plus CTLA-4 blockade in lung cancer. Assay: immunoSEQ multiplex PCR; the TCRdb copy retains only in-frame clones and omits some. This table holds about 110,000 clones, 81% found once. The specimen comprised peripheral blood, sampled from a patient treated with radiotherapy plus ipilimumab. These receptors were obtained from a human donor with non-small cell lung cancer that progressed on radiotherapy plus ipilimumab. Some clones in this sample may be carry-over from other donors' samples.

The V and J genes are TRBV7-2 and TRBJ2-5, with D possibly matching TRBD2 (6 bases). The CDR3 covers 13 residues. V gave up 5 bases and J gave up 4 bases, with 11 bases separating them. Germline assignment: CDR1 SGHTA and CDR2 FQGNSA. The CDR3 nucleotides are TGTGCCAGCAGCCAACAGGAGGGAGAGACCCAGTACTTC. Its translation: CASSQQEGETQYF.

This clone was picked up one time. The V and J genes are TRBV18 and TRBJ1-1; 8 nucleotides line up with TRBD1. The CDR3 consists of 17 residues. Losses at the gene ends were 1 base for V and 4 bases for J; bases not matched to a gene: 11. Per the germline V gene, CDR1 is KGHSH and CDR2 is LQKENI. CDR3 nucleotide sequence: TGTGCCAGCTCACCACGGCAGGGGGCGTCCGGGGGCACTGAAGCTTTCTTT. Residues: CASSPRQGASGGTEAFF.

The chain links TRBV6-5 to TRBJ1-2, with D possibly matching TRBD1 (5 bases). Trimming took off 0 bases at V and 4 bases at J, with 15 bases between the two ends. The germline CDR1 and CDR2 sequences are MNHEY and SVGAGI. CDR3 length equals 16 residues. The CDR3 loop is CASSYSGRIGGYGYTF. In nucleotides, the CDR3 is TGTGCCAGCAGTTACTCCGGACGGATTGGGGGCTATGGCTACACCTTC.

This rearrangement joins TRBV15 to TRBJ1-1; a weak D match, TRBD1 (5 bases). V lost 0 bases and J lost 4, with 15 bases in between. The CDR3 runs to 16 residues. CDR1 and CDR2 from the germline V gene are LNHNV and YYDKDF (reference sequence). CDR3 in amino acids: CATSRDGPGTGTEAFF. The DNA of the CDR3 is TGTGCCACCAGCAGAGATGGCCCAGGGACTGGCACTGAAGCTTTCTTT.

The genes are TRBV28 and TRBJ2-7, with TRBD1 matching 7 bases. Germline-derived CDR1 and CDR2 are MDHEN and SYDVKM. Trimming removed 6 bases from V and 2 bases from J; junction bases left unmatched: 7. CDR3 length equals 14 residues. For the CDR3, the DNA is TGTGCCAGCAGGTTTAGGGGGCGAACCTACGAGCAGTACTTC. Its protein product is CASRFRGRTYEQYF.

This sequence joins TRBV20-1 and TRBJ1-2, with unresolved D. This CDR3 spans 11 amino acids. The ends were cut back, 3 bases at V and 7 bases at J, with 9 bases in the middle. The germline CDR1 and CDR2 sequences are DFQATT and SNEGSKA (reference sequence). The CDR3 DNA sequence: TGCAGTGCTAGTTCGTATCGTGGCTACACCTTC. Amino acids: CSASSYRGYTF.

The chain uses TRBV16 and TRBJ1-5; D unresolved. Germline V gives CDR1 KGHSY, CDR2 FQNENV. Trimming removed 4 bases at V and 2 bases at J, with 6 bases between. The length of the CDR3 is 13 residues. The CDR3 sequence: CASSREGNQPQHF. DNA for the CDR3: TGTGCCAGCAGCCGGGAGGGCAATCAGCCCCAGCATTTT.

The count of this clone is one. This rearrangement joins TRBV11-1 to TRBJ1-2; 9 bases match TRBD1. This CDR3 is built from 15 residues. Germline V gene data show CDR1 as SGHAT and CDR2 as FQDESV (reference sequence). After removal of 3 bases from V and 4 bases from J, the junction contained 6 bases not matched to a gene. This CDR3 is CASSLAGQGSYGYTF. The CDR3 nucleotides are TGTGCCAGCAGCTTGGCCGGACAGGGGAGCTATGGCTACACCTTC.

The genes are TRBV7-3 and TRBJ1-1; D may be TRBD1 (5 bases). The CDR3 loop spans 14 amino acids. The V end lost 4 bases, the J end lost 8 bases, and 17 bases lay between the germline ends. Germline V gives CDR1 SGHTA, CDR2 FQGTGA. The DNA of the CDR3 is TGTGCCAGCAGCTCGAATCACGGGGCCAGGGAAGCTTTCTTT. Protein sequence: CASSSNHGAREAFF.

V usage is TRBV7-8 and J usage is TRBJ2-7; D not certain. This CDR3 is built from 15 residues. V was pared by 1 base and J by 8 bases, with 18 bases between. The germline V gene has CDR1 SGHVS and CDR2 FQNEAQ. CDR3 DNA sequence: TGTGCCAGCAGCTTAGGACGGCGTAGGGCGACTCAGCAGTACTTC. This encodes CASSLGRRRATQQYF.

This clone showed up just once. The V and J genes are TRBV5-1 and TRBJ1-2; 7 nucleotides agree with TRBD1. CDR1 SGHRS and CDR2 YFSETQ come from the germline V gene. The CDR3 spans 15 residues. The V segment lost 0 bases and the J segment 4 bases; nucleotides outside the gene matches: 6. As DNA, the CDR3 is TGCGCCAGCAGCTTGGGAGGAGGGGGCTCCTATGGCTACACCTTC. Amino acid sequence: CASSLGGGGSYGYTF.

The chain employs TRBV2 and TRBJ1-6; D remains ambiguous. The CDR3 runs 14 residues. V was shortened by 11 bases and J by 0 bases, with 11 bases between the two germline ends. From germline, CDR1 is SNHLY and CDR2 FYNNEI. CDR3 in amino acids: CASQESSYNSPLHF. The CDR3 DNA reads TGTGCCTCCCAGGAGAGCTCCTATAATTCACCCCTCCACTTT.

The chain carries TRBV9 and TRBJ2-1; 11 positions agree with TRBD2. The CDR3 is 14 residues long. The ends lost 5 bases at V and 5 bases at J; junction bases unmatched: 3. Germline assignment: CDR1 SGDLS and CDR2 YYNGEE. The CDR3 protein is CASSASGGNNEQFF. The CDR3, as DNA: TGTGCCAGCAGTGCTAGCGGGGGGAACAATGAGCAGTTCTTC.

J is TRBJ2-3 and V is TRBV2; 10 bases are a match to TRBD1. The CDR3 sequence is 16 residues long. V shed 1 base and J 4 bases; nucleotides not matched to a gene: 5. Germline V gene sequence: CDR1 SNHLY, CDR2 FYNNEI. This CDR3 reads CASSEGGTGDADTQYF. For the CDR3, the DNA is TGTGCCAGCAGTGAAGGAGGGACAGGGGATGCAGATACGCAGTATTTT.